This TCR beta chain was found in a study of glioma-infiltrating T cells. Findings of the study overall: Gliomas, especially low-grade, showed above-expected tissue-blood divergence; non-neoplastic patients showed below. CDR3 overlap between tissue and blood was very small.

This clonotype was counted ten times or more. The antigen remains undetermined. V was trimmed by 5 bases and J by 3 bases, leaving 15 bases between them. The CDR3 is made up of 15 amino acids. CDR1 SGHTA and CDR2 FQGTGA come from the germline V gene. The iRepertoire nested amplicon-rescue multiplex PCR amplified TCR alpha and beta CDR3s from RNA. For one-step reverse transcription and amplification, roughly 95-450 ng of tissue mRNA or PBMC total RNA was used. Each CDR3 protein gets one entry after TCRdb re-called the multiplex PCR reads with MiXCR. Altogether around 190,000 distinct CDR3 sequences are present, 32% being singletons, with the ten largest covering about 19%.

V usage is TRBV7-3 and J usage is TRBJ2-3, with D perhaps matching TRBD1 (6 bases). The sequenced material came from glioma tissue, nonneoplastic brain tissue, or PBMCs (not recorded which). The sequence was collected from a human donor with low-grade glioma or glioblastoma, undergoing nonglioma brain surgery, or in good health (not recorded which). CDR3 loop: CASSRTTGRTDTQYF. The CDR3 DNA is TGTGCCAGCAGCAGAACCACAGGGCGAACAGATACGCAGTATTTT. The whole variable domain, remainder taken from reference TRBV7-3 and TRBJ2-3, is GAGVSQTPSNKVTEKGKYVELRCDPISGHTALYWYRQSLGQGPEFLIYFQGTGAADDSGLPNDRFFAVRPEGSVSTLKIQRTERGDSAVYLCASSRTTGRTDTQYFGPGTRLTVL.